This is a list of T cell receptor beta chains from one sample in a study of OX40 agonist ivuxolimab in advanced cancers. Profiled with immunoSEQ multiplex PCR; TCRdb holds only in-frame clones, not every one. The sample records about 50,000 clones, roughly 80% being singletons. The sequences come from CD4+ or CD8+ T cells sorted from blood, collected in a trial of the OX40 agonist ivuxolimab. These receptors all stem from an adult with an advanced solid tumor such as melanoma, head and neck, liver or kidney cancer. CDR3s include the opening cysteine and the closing phenylalanine or tryptophan. A D gene is named only where the DNA matches it firmly. Some rows mark clone size as missing; the rest say once, few, many or name a class of expanded clone.

D: -; V: TRBV7-2; J: TRBJ1-2; size: -; CDR3: CASSFGESGYTF; DNA: TGTGCCAGCAGCTTCGGGGAGAGTGGCTACACCTTC
D: TRBD1; V: TRBV7-9; J: TRBJ1-5; size: -; CDR3: CASSPAGQGNQPQHF; DNA: TGTGCCAGCAGCCCTGCGGGACAGGGTAATCAGCCCCAGCATTTT
D: TRBD1; V: TRBV11-1; J: TRBJ2-5; size: -; CDR3: CASSRQGWGETQYF; DNA: TGTGCCAGCAGCCGACAGGGATGGGGAGAGACCCAGTACTTC
D: -; V: TRBV6-5; J: TRBJ2-7; size: -; CDR3: CASSGLGSPKYEQYF; DNA: TGTGCCAGCAGTGGACTTGGGAGTCCCAAGTACGAGCAGTACTTC
D: TRBD1; V: TRBV7-6; J: TRBJ1-6; size: -; CDR3: CASSLASPGTGGDNSPLHF; DNA: TGTGCCAGCAGCTTAGCATCACCCGGGACAGGGGGCGATAATTCACCCCTCCACTTT
D: -; V: TRBV7-2; J: TRBJ2-3; size: -; CDR3: CASSFRDSTDTQYF; DNA: TGTGCCAGCAGCTTTAGGGACAGCACAGATACGCAGTATTTT
D: TRBD1; V: TRBV6-6; J: TRBJ1-1; size: -; CDR3: CASSYDREGTEAFF; DNA: TGTGCCAGCAGTTACGACAGGGAGGGCACTGAAGCTTTCTTT
D: -; V: TRBV10-2; J: TRBJ1-2; size: once; CDR3: CASKRLQGTPDYGYTF; DNA: TGCGCCAGCAAGCGTTTACAGGGCACTCCTGACTATGGCTACACCTTC
D: TRBD1; V: TRBV9; J: TRBJ2-7; size: -; CDR3: CASSVGSRQGYEQYF; DNA: TGTGCCAGCAGCGTAGGATCGAGACAGGGGTACGAGCAGTACTTC
D: TRBD2; V: TRBV28; J: TRBJ2-2; size: -; CDR3: CASSLFRLAGVAGELFF; DNA: TGTGCCAGCAGTTTATTTCGACTAGCGGGAGTAGCCGGGGAGCTGTTTTTT
D: -; V: TRBV5-1; J: TRBJ2-6; size: -; CDR3: CASSILAQGPGANVLTF; DNA: TGCGCCAGCAGCATCCTTGCTCAGGGGCCCGGGGCCAACGTCCTGACTTTC
D: -; V: TRBV15; J: TRBJ1-5; size: -; CDR3: CATSRSRAESNQPQHF; DNA: TGTGCCACCAGCAGATCAAGAGCGGAAAGCAATCAGCCCCAGCATTTT
D: TRBD1; V: TRBV29-1; J: TRBJ2-5; size: -; CDR3: CSVLDRGQGETQYF; DNA: TGCAGCGTTTTGGACAGGGGGCAGGGGGAGACCCAGTACTTC
D: TRBD1; V: TRBV28; J: TRBJ1-1; size: -; CDR3: CASRTSGGRNTEAFF; DNA: TGTGCCAGCAGGACTTCAGGGGGCCGGAACACTGAAGCTTTCTTT
D: TRBD2; V: TRBV14; J: TRBJ2-3; size: -; CDR3: CASSPGLAGVGTQYF; DNA: TGTGCCAGCAGCCCGGGACTAGCGGGAGTAGGTACGCAGTATTTT
D: -; V: TRBV7-6; J: TRBJ2-3; size: -; CDR3: CASSLMGASGTDTQYF; DNA: TGTGCCAGCAGCTTAATGGGGGCTTCTGGGACAGATACGCAGTATTTT
D: TRBD1; V: TRBV7-2; J: TRBJ2-1; size: -; CDR3: CASTVRANRGEYNEQFF; DNA: TGTGCCAGCACCGTTAGGGCGAACAGGGGCGAATACAATGAGCAGTTCTTC
D: -; V: TRBV6-1; J: TRBJ1-6; size: -; CDR3: CASHNTDNSPLHF; DNA: TGTGCCAGCCACAACACAGATAATTCACCCCTCCACTTT
D: -; V: TRBV7-2; J: TRBJ2-7; size: -; CDR3: CASSSQVSSSYEQYF; DNA: TGTGCCAGCAGCTCGCAGGTTTCCTCTTCCTACGAGCAGTACTTC
D: -; V: TRBV11-2; J: TRBJ2-4; size: -; CDR3: CASSLEGRDIQYF; DNA: TGTGCCAGCAGCTTAGAGGGCAGGGACATTCAGTACTTC